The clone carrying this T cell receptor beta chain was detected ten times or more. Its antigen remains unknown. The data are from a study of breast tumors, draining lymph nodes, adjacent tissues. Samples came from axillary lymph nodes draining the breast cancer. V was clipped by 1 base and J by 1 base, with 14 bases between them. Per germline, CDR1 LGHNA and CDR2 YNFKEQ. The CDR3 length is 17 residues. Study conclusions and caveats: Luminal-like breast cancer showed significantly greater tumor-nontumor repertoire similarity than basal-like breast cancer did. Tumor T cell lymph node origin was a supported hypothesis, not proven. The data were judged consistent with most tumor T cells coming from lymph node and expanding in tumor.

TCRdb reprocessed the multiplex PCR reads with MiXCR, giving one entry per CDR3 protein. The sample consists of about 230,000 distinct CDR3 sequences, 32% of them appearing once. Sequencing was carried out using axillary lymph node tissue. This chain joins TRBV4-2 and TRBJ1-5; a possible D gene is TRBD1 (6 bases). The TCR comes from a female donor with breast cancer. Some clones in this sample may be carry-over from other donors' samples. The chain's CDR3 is CASSQGGPRASNQPQHF. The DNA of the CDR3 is TGTGCCAGCAGCCAAGGGGGGCCCCGAGCCAGCAATCAGCCCCAGCATTTT.